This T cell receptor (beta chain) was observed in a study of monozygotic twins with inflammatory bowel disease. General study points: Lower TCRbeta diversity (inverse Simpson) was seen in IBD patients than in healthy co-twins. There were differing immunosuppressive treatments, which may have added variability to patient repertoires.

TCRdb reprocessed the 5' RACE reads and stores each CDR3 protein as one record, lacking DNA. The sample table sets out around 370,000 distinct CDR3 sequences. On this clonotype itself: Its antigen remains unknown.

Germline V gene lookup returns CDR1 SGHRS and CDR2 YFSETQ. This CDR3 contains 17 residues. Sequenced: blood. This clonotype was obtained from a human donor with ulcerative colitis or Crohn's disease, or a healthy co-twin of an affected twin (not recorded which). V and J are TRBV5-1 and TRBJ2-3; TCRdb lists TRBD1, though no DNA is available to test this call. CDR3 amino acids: CASSLSPGALRGDTQYF. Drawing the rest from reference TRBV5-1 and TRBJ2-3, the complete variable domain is KAGVTQTPRYLIKTRGQQVTLSCSPISGHRSVSWYQQTPGQGLQFLFEYFSETQRNKGNFPGRFSGRQFSNSRSEMNVSTLELGDSALYLCASSLSPGALRGDTQYFGPGTRLTVL.